Listed here are 10 T cell receptor beta chains from one sample, sequenced in a study of blood T cell repertoires in COVID-19 (TCRdb year 2020). Receptor libraries were prepared by the immunoSEQ multiplex PCR assay. TCRdb carries this immuneACCESS record with in-frame sequences only. Its versions omit some clonotypes, under half of them owing to an unresolved V gene in the studies checked, with the rest unexplained. The sample includes a few hundred thousand clones, with 84% observed a single time. The ten largest account for 9.7% of the sample. The material sequenced was peripheral blood. All receptors come from a man aged 45 to 65 with active or convalescent COVID-19.

V usage is TRBV3-1 (or the pseudogene TRBV3-2) and J usage is TRBJ2-3; 7 bases agree with TRBD2. After removal of 5 bases from V and 8 bases from J, the junction contained 13 bases not matched to a gene. This CDR3 has 15 residues. Germline CDR1 LGHDT, CDR2 YNNKEL (reference sequence). The CDR3: CASSVSGLVLATQYF. The CDR3 coding sequence is TGTGCCAGCAGCGTATCTGGACTAGTGTTGGCTACGCAGTATTTT.

The chain recombines TRBV11-2 with TRBJ2-2; TRBD1 matches 8 bases. This CDR3 has 16 amino acids. The ends lost 4 bases at V and 3 bases at J; junction bases unmatched: 7. CDR1 is SGHAT and CDR2 is FQNNGV in the germline V gene. The CDR3 DNA follows: TGTGCCAGCAGCTCAGGACAGGGTCGGGACACCGGGGAGCTGTTTTTT. This gives the protein CASSSGQGRDTGELFF.

The chain carries TRBV7-3 and TRBJ2-4; perhaps TRBD1 as D (6 bases). The CDR3 length is 13 residues. Germline loops: CDR1 SGHTA, CDR2 FQGTGA. CDR3 DNA sequence: TGTGACGCAGGGGCCCTAGCCAAAAACATTCAGTACTTC. This gives the protein CDAGALAKNIQYF. Drawing the rest from reference TRBV7-3 and TRBJ2-4, the complete variable domain is GAGVSQTPSNKVTEKGKYVELRCDPISGHTALYWYRQSLGQGPEFLIYFQGTGAADDSGLPNDRFFAVRPEGSVSTLKIQRTERGDSAVYLCDAGALAKNIQYFGAGTRLSVL.

The V call is TRBV12-3 or TRBV12-4, the J call TRBJ1-1; the D is unclear. This CDR3 has 11 residues. Trimming removed 5 bases at V and 6 bases at J, with 7 bases between. The CDR3 loop is CASSISAEAFF. The CDR3 coding sequence is TGTGCCAGCAGTATCTCGGCTGAAGCTTTCTTT.

This chain joins TRBV19 and TRBJ1-2, with D unclear. Germline V gives CDR1 LNHDA, CDR2 SQIVND (reference sequence). This CDR3 comprises 17 residues. V lost 10 bases and J lost 6, with 30 bases in between. The CDR3 DNA follows: TGTGCCACTCATGGGGAGCGTGCCCCCGGACGGATGGATGGCTACACCTTC. This translates into CATHGERAPGRMDGYTF.

The chain combines TRBV28 with TRBJ2-3; a possible D gene is TRBD1 (6 bases). Between the trimmed V and J ends, which lost 6 bases and 4 bases, there was a span of 11 bases. The CDR3 has 13 amino acids. Germline V gene sequence: CDR1 MDHEN, CDR2 SYDVKM. The CDR3 sequence is CASRPTGPDTQYF. Here the CDR3 DNA reads TGTGCCAGCAGGCCAACAGGGCCAGATACGCAGTATTTT.

This chain's CDR3 is CASSLRKARSGRAVTGELFF. CDR3 bases: TGTGCCAGCAGCTTAAGAAAGGCCAGGAGCGGGAGGGCCGTCACCGGGGAGCTGTTTTTT. The V gene is TRBV7-6, the J gene TRBJ2-2; TRBD2 agrees at 10 bases. CDR1 SGHVS and CDR2 FNYEAQ come from the germline V gene. J was trimmed by 4 bases and V by 2 bases; bases with no gene match: 16. The CDR3 is 20 amino acids.

This clone occurred a few times. This chain uses TRBV7-3 with TRBJ1-2, with TRBD1 identical over 7 bases. Trimming cost V 5 bases and J 8 bases; bases outside gene matches: 8. The germline V gene encodes CDR1 SGHTA and CDR2 FQGTGA. The CDR3 is made up of 13 amino acids. The CDR3 spells CASSLDRSVGYTF. In DNA form, the CDR3 reads TGTGCCAGCAGCCTGGACAGGTCGGTCGGCTACACCTTC.

V is TRBV7-8 and J is TRBJ2-7; tentative D call: TRBD2 (6 bases). With 5 bases removed from V and 7 bases from J, the gap between germline ends came to 21 bases. The germline CDR1 and CDR2 sequences are SGHVS and FQNEAQ. There are 15 residues in the CDR3. CDR3 nucleotide sequence: TGTGCCAGCAGCCAAATCACGGCAGGACTAATGGAGCAGTACGTC. Amino acid sequence: CASSQITAGLMEQYV.

Notes on this clone: Other DNA sequences in the same sample also yield this CDR3. The chain combines TRBV7-3 with TRBJ2-2; TRBD2 is a possible D gene (6 bases). V was trimmed by 0 bases and J by 1 base, leaving 9 bases between them. CDR1 and CDR2 (germline): SGHTA, FQGTGA. The CDR3 has 16 residues. The DNA for the CDR3 is TGTGCCAGCAGCTTAACTGGCGGGGTGAACACCGGGGAGCTGTTTTTT. This encodes CASSLTGGVNTGELFF. The whole variable domain, filled in from reference TRBV7-3 and TRBJ2-2, reads GAGVSQTPSNKVTEKGKYVELRCDPISGHTALYWYRQSLGQGPEFLIYFQGTGAADDSGLPNDRFFAVRPEGSVSTLKIQRTERGDSAVYLCASSLTGGVNTGELFFGEGSRLTVL.